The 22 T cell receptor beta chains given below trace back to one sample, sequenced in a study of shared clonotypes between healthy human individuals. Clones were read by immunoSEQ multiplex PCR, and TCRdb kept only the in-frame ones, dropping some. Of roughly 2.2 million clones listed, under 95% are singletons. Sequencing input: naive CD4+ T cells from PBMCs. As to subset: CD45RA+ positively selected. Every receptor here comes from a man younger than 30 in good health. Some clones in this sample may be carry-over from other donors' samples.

CDR3 DNA sequence: TGTGCCAGCAGCCCGGACAGAGGCCGCTCCGAAGCTTTCTTT. Its protein product is CASSPDRGRSEAFF. The chain recombines TRBV11-3 with TRBJ1-1; possibly TRBD1 for D (6 bases). The CDR3 length is 14 residues. The germline gives CDR1 SGHNT, CDR2 YENEEA. V was trimmed by 5 bases and J by 8 bases, leaving 18 bases between them.

The CDR3 DNA reads as TGTGCCAGCAGCTTAGCGGTAGCAGAGTACCAAGAGACCCAGTACTTC. It encodes CASSLAVAEYQETQYF. This rearrangement joins TRBV7-8 to TRBJ2-5; D remains unclear. The CDR3 extends over 16 amino acids. V dropped 0 bases and J dropped 0 bases, with 11 bases sitting between them. Germline values: CDR1 SGHVS, CDR2 FQNEAQ.

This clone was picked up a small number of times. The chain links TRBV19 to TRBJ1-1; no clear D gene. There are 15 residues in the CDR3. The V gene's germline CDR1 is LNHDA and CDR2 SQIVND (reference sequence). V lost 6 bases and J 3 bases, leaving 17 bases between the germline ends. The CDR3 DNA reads TGTGCCAGTAGCCTCACGGGGTCCGGACACACTGAAGCTTTCTTT. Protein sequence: CASSLTGSGHTEAFF.

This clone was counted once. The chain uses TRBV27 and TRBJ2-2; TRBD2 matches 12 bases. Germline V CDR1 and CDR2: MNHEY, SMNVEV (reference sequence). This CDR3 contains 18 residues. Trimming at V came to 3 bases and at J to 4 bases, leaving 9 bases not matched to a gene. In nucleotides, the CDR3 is TGTGCCAGCAGTTTCCGCCTACTAGCGGGAGGAAGCACCGGGGAGCTGTTTTTT. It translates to CASSFRLLAGGSTGELFF.

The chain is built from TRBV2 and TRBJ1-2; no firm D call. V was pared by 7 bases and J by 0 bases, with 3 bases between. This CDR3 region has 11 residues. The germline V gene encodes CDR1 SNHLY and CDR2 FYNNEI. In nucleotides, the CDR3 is TGTGCCAGCAACCCTAACTATGGCTACACCTTC. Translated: CASNPNYGYTF.

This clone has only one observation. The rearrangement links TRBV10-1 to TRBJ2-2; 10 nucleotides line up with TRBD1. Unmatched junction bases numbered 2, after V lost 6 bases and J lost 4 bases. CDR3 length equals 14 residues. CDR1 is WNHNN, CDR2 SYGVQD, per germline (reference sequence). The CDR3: CASRRDRGTGELFF. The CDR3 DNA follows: TGCGCCAGCAGAAGGGACAGGGGCACCGGGGAGCTGTTTTTT.

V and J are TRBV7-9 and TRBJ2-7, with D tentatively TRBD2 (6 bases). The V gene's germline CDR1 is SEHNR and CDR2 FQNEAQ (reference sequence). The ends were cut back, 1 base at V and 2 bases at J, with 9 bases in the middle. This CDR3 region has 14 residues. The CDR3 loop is CASSLVGEAYEQYF. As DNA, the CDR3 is TGTGCCAGCAGCTTAGTCGGGGAGGCCTACGAGCAGTACTTC.

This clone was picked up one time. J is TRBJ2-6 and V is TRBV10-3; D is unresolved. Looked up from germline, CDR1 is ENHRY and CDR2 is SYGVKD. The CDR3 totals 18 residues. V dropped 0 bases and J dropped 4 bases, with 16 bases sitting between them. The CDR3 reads CAISESWRDLLGANVLTF. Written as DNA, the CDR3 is TGTGCCATCAGTGAGTCGTGGCGTGATCTCCTCGGGGCCAACGTCCTGACTTTC.

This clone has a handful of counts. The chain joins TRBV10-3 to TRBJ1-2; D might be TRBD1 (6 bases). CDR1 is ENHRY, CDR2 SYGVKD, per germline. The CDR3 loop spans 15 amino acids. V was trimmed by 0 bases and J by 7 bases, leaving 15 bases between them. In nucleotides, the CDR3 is TGTGCCATCAGTGAGTCTCTAACAGGGAACAGTGGCTACACCTTC. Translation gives CAISESLTGNSGYTF.

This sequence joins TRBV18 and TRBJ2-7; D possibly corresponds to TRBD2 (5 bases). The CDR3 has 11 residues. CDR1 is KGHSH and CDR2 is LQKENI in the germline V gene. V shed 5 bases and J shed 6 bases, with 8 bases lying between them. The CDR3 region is CASSEGSEQYF. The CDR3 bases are TGTGCCAGCTCAGAAGGGAGCGAGCAGTACTTC.

This CDR3 is CASSWGLAPGELFF. CDR3 in DNA: TGTGCCAGCAGTTGGGGACTGGCCCCCGGGGAGCTGTTTTTT. The chain employs TRBV6-5 and TRBJ2-2; possibly TRBD2 for D (6 bases). The V and J ends lost 4 bases and 6 bases respectively, with 12 bases between them. Germline V gives CDR1 MNHEY, CDR2 SVGAGI. The CDR3 totals 14 residues.

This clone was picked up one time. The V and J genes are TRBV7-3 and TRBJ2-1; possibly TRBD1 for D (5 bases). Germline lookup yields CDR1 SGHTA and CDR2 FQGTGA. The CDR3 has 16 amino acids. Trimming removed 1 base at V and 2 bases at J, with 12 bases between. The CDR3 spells CASSLMGLQAYNEQFF. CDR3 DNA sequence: TGTGCCAGCAGCTTAATGGGGCTTCAAGCCTACAATGAGCAGTTCTTC.

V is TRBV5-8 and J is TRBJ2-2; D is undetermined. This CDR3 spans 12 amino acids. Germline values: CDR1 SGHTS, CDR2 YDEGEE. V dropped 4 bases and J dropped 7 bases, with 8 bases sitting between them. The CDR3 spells CASSPRLGELFF. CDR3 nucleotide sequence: TGTGCCAGCAGCCCCAGACTCGGGGAGCTGTTTTTT.

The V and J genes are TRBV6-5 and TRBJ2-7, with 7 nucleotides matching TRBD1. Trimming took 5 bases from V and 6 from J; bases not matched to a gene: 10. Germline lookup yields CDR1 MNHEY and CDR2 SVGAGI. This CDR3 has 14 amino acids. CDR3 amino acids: CASSRTRQGSEQYF. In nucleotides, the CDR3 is TGTGCCAGCAGTAGGACCCGACAGGGATCCGAGCAGTACTTC.

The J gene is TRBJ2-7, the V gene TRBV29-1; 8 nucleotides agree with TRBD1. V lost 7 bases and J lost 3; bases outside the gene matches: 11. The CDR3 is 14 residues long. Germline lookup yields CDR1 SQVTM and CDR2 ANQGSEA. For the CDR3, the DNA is TGCAGCGCAAGGGGGCAGGGGGCGAGCTACGAGCAGTACTTC. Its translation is CSARGQGASYEQYF.

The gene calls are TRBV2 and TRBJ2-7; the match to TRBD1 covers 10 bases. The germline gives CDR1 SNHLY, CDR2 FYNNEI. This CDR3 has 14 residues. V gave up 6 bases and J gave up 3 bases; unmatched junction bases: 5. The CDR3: CASRPGQGYYEQYF. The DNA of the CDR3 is TGTGCCAGCAGGCCGGGACAGGGGTACTACGAGCAGTACTTC.

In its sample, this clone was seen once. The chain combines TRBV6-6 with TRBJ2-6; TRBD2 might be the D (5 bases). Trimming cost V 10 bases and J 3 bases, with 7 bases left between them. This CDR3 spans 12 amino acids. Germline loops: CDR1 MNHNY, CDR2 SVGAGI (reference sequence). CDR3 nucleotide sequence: TGTGCCACCCGGGGTGGGGCCAACGTCCTGACTTTC. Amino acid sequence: CATRGGANVLTF.

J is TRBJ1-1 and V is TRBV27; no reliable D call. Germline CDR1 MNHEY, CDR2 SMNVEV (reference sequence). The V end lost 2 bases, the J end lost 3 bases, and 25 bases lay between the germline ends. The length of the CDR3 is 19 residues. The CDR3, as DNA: TGTGCCAGCAGTTTACATCGAACAGTCGCTGGTATAGGGTACACTGAAGCTTTCTTT. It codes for CASSLHRTVAGIGYTEAFF.

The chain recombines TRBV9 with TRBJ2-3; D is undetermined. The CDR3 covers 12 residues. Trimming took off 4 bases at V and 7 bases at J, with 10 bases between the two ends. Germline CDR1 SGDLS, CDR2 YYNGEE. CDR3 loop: CASSTDGHTQYF. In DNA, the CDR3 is TGTGCCAGCAGCACAGACGGGCATACGCAGTATTTT.

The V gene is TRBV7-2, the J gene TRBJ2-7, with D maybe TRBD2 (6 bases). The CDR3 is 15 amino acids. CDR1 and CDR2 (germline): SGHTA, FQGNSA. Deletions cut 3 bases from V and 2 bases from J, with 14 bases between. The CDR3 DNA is TGTGCCAGCAGCTTTAGGGCTAGCGATACCTACGAGCAGTACTTC. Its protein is CASSFRASDTYEQYF.

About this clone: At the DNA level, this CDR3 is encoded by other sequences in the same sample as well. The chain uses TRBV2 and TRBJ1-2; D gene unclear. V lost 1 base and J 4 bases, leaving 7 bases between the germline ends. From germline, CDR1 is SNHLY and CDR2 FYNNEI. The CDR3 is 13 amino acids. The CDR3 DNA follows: TGTGCCAGCAGTGAAGGTGGGTCCTATGGCTACACCTTC. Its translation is CASSEGGSYGYTF. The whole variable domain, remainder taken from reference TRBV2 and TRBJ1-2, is EPEVTQTPSHQVTQMGQEVILRCVPISNHLYFYWYRQILGQKVEFLVSFYNNEISEKSEIFDDQFSVERPDGSNFTLKIRSTKLEDSAMYFCASSEGGSYGYTFGSGTRLTVV.

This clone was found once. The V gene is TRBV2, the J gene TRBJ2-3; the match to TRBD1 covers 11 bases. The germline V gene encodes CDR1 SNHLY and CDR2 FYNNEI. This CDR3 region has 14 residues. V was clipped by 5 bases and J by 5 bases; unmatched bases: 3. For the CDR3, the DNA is TGTGCCAGCAGTACGGACAGGGGGCGAGATACGCAGTATTTT. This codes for CASSTDRGRDTQYF.